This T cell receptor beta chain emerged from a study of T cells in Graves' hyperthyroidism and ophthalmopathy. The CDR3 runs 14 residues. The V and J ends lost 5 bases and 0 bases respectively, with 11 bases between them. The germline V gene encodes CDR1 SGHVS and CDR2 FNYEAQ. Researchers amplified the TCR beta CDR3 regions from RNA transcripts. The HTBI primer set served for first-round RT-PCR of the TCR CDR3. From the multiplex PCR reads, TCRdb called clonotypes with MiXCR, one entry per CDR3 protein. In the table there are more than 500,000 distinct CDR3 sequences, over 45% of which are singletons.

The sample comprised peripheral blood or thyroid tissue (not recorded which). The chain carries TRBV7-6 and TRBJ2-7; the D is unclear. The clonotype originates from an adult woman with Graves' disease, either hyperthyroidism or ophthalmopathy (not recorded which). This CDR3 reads CASSVDRSSYEQYF. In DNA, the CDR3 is TGTGCCAGCAGCGTTGACCGATCCTCCTACGAGCAGTACTTC.